This T cell receptor (beta chain) was recovered during a study of T cell repertoires in cytomegalovirus infection. Study overall: An indication of both CMV infection and matching HLA type came from public TCR beta signatures. General study results and limits: CMV-specific HLA-C-restricted TCR beta clonotypes dominated the ex vivo response. Carriage of CMV together with the relevant HLA was identifiable through cumulative public TCR beta family frequency.

TCRdb redid the calling of the reads with MiXCR, one entry per CDR3 protein. This table holds more than 85,000 distinct CDR3 sequences, around 22% found once. The CDR3 is 16 residues long. Germline CDR1 and CDR2: SEHNR and FQNEAQ (reference sequence). Unmatched junction bases numbered 12, after V lost 5 bases and J lost 2 bases. This clonotype has more than one count but fewer than ten. Its antigen is unknown. This TCR was sampled from a human donor in good health (CMV status not recorded). Some clones in this sample may be carry-over from other donors' samples. Sequencing used CD8+ T cells from PBMCs. The V gene is TRBV7-9, the J gene TRBJ2-7; 7 positions match TRBD1. This CDR3 is CASSPFTGQGAYEQYF. Written as DNA, the CDR3 is TGTGCCAGCAGCCCATTCACGGGGCAGGGGGCCTACGAGCAGTACTTC.